This TCR beta chain was documented in a study of shared clonotypes between healthy human individuals. CDR1 is SNHLY, CDR2 FYNNEI, per germline. Trimming took 7 bases from V and 8 from J; bases not matched to a gene: 10. This CDR3 is 13 amino acids long. Sequenced by immunoSEQ multiplex PCR; TCRdb stores in-frame clones only, minus some. The table lists some 900,000 clones, 70% to 85% of them singletons, with 1.5% in the top ten. The chain is built from TRBV2 and TRBJ1-2; 7 nucleotides match TRBD1. The TCR was taken from a man aged 18 to 35 in good health. Source material: memory CD4+ T cells sorted from blood. The subset was: CD45RA-negative fraction. CDR3 sequence: CASNRQGGSGYTF. The CDR3 coding sequence is TGTGCCAGCAACCGCCAGGGGGGTTCAGGCTACACCTTC.